Below are 24 T cell receptor beta chains sequenced from a single sample in a study of T-cell reconstitution after alpha-beta-depleted transplantation in children. Unique molecular identifiers were incorporated into the prepared TCRbeta library. TCRdb passed the PCR reads through MiXCR, listing each CDR3 protein once. Of 90,000 to 100,000 distinct CDR3 sequences listed, 20% to 25% are singletons. This sample comprised PBMCs, obtained before TCRalphabeta/CD19-depleted stem cell transplant. These TCRs come from a boy between 2 and 15 years old with acute lymphoblastic leukemia, due to receive a stem cell transplant.

This clonotype was seen a few times. The V and J genes are TRBV7-2 and TRBJ2-7; D gene ambiguous. The V gene lost 3 bases and the J gene lost 4 bases, with 10 bases spanning the gap. The CDR3 length is 13 residues. Looked up from germline, CDR1 is SGHTA and CDR2 is FQGNSA. CDR3 protein: CASSFWVQYEQYF. The CDR3 DNA reads TGTGCCAGCAGCTTTTGGGTTCAATACGAGCAGTACTTC.

This chain links TRBV5-1 with TRBJ2-7; D is possibly TRBD2 (7 bases). The V and J ends lost 4 bases and 3 bases respectively, with 14 bases between them. The CDR3 length is 14 residues. Looked up from germline, CDR1 is SGHRS and CDR2 is YFSETQ. As DNA, the CDR3 is TGCGCCAGCAGCCCCGAGGGGGGGCTCTACGAGCAGTACTTC. This codes for CASSPEGGLYEQYF.

The rearrangement joins TRBV11-2 to TRBJ1-3; D gene uncertain. The V end was cut by 4 bases, the J end by 2 bases, with 15 bases between. The CDR3 consists of 16 residues. The germline CDR1 and CDR2 sequences are SGHAT and FQNNGV. CDR3 sequence (DNA): TGTGCCAGCAGCTCCCGAAGGGCGGGCCCTGGAAACACCATATATTTT. This sequence encodes CASSSRRAGPGNTIYF.

The genes are TRBV10-3 and TRBJ2-3; D possibly corresponds to TRBD2 (5 bases). The CDR3 runs to 15 residues. Per germline, CDR1 ENHRY and CDR2 SYGVKD. Trimming left V 3 bases short and J 2 bases short, with 12 bases between. The CDR3 coding sequence is TGTGCCATCAGTGACCGGCTAGCCACCACAGATACGCAGTATTTT. This codes for CAISDRLATTDTQYF.

The chain uses TRBV5-1 and TRBJ1-1; 10 bases agree with TRBD1. This CDR3 is built from 15 residues. The V and J ends lost 1 base and 4 bases, in that order; junction bases with no gene match: 4. Germline loops: CDR1 SGHRS, CDR2 YFSETQ. This CDR3 is CASSLMDRGSTEAFF. The CDR3 DNA follows: TGCGCCAGCAGCTTGATGGACAGGGGGAGCACTGAAGCTTTCTTT.

The chain links TRBV7-8 to TRBJ2-7, with TRBD1 as a possible D gene (6 bases). CDR1 and CDR2 from the germline V gene are SGHVS and FQNEAQ. CDR3 length: 15 residues. V lost 5 bases and J lost 2, with 16 bases in between. The CDR3 protein is CASSPHRTAPYEQYF. DNA for the CDR3: TGTGCCAGCAGCCCGCACAGGACAGCACCCTACGAGCAGTACTTC. Full variable domain (outside the CDR3, taken from reference TRBV7-8 and TRBJ2-7): GAGVSQSPRYKVAKRGQDVALRCDPISGHVSLFWYQQALGQGPEFLTYFQNEAQLDKSGLPSDRFFAERPEGSVSTLKIQRTQQEDSAVYLCASSPHRTAPYEQYFGPGTRLTVT.

This clonotype has just a few counts. The chain is built from TRBV7-2 and TRBJ1-2, with D perhaps TRBD1 (6 bases). The CDR3 has 15 amino acids. The germline V gene has CDR1 SGHTA and CDR2 FQGNSA. Deletions cut 1 base from V and 4 bases from J, with 13 bases between. CDR3 bases: TGTGCCAGCAGCTTAGGTACAGGGCAGGGCTATGGCTACACCTTC. Its protein is CASSLGTGQGYGYTF.

This chain uses TRBV19 with TRBJ1-5; D not certain. This CDR3 comprises 14 residues. CDR1 and CDR2 from the germline V gene are LNHDA and SQIVND (reference sequence). V was shortened by 0 bases and J by 4 bases, with 7 bases between the two germline ends. This chain's CDR3 is CASSIDPANQPQHF. CDR3 DNA sequence: TGTGCCAGTAGTATAGATCCGGCGAATCAGCCCCAGCATTTT.

The J gene is TRBJ1-2, the V gene TRBV5-1; the D is unclear. The CDR3 is 13 amino acids. V lost 0 bases and J lost 5, with 8 bases in between. Looked up from germline, CDR1 is SGHRS and CDR2 is YFSETQ. CDR3 bases: TGCGCCAGCAGCTTGGCCGGGGAGTATGGCTACACCTTC. This translates into CASSLAGEYGYTF.

The CDR3 sequence: CASSQGAGTSVSVADTQYF. For the CDR3, the DNA is TGTGCCAGCAGCCAGGGCGCCGGGACTAGTGTGAGTGTTGCGGATACGCAGTATTTT. The chain recombines TRBV11-2 with TRBJ2-3; TRBD2 matches 8 bases. The CDR3 is 19 residues long. V gave up 5 bases and J gave up 6 bases; unmatched junction bases: 22. Germline V CDR1 and CDR2: SGHAT, FQNNGV.

This clonotype was counted a few times. The rearrangement links TRBV28 to TRBJ2-3; D may correspond to TRBD1 or TRBD2 (6 bases each). The germline V and J ends were trimmed by 5 bases and 5 bases, with 20 bases remaining between them. The CDR3 sequence is 16 residues long. CDR1 is MDHEN and CDR2 is SYDVKM in the germline V gene. This CDR3 reads CASSPSKTGAVDTQYF. The CDR3 nucleotides read TGTGCCAGCAGTCCCTCCAAGACGGGGGCGGTAGATACGCAGTATTTT. The whole variable domain, remainder taken from reference TRBV28 and TRBJ2-3, is DVKVTQSSRYLVKRTGEKVFLECVQDMDHENMFWYRQDPGLGLRLIYFSYDVKMKEKGDIPEGYSVSREKKERFSLILESASTNQTSMYLCASSPSKTGAVDTQYFGPGTRLTVL.

This sequence joins TRBV20-1 and TRBJ2-7; D is perhaps TRBD1 (6 bases). Germline V gives CDR1 DFQATT, CDR2 SNEGSKA (reference sequence). Deletions cut 5 bases from V and 7 bases from J, with 18 bases between. The CDR3 has 13 amino acids. CDR3 DNA: TGCAGTGCTGAGCCAGGACGAGGACAGGAGCAGTACTTC. Its translation: CSAEPGRGQEQYF.

The sample holds a few counts of this clonotype. This chain's CDR3 is CSARGGITDTQYF. DNA for the CDR3: TGCAGTGCTAGGGGGGGGATCACAGATACGCAGTATTTT. The chain combines TRBV20-1 with TRBJ2-3, with 7 bases fitting TRBD2. V lost 3 bases and J lost 2; bases outside the gene matches: 2. CDR1 and CDR2 from the germline V gene are DFQATT and SNEGSKA (reference sequence). This CDR3 comprises 13 residues.

The chain couples TRBV12-3 or TRBV12-4 to TRBJ2-2; TRBD2 matches 9 bases. The CDR3 length is 19 residues. The ends lost 1 base at V and 7 bases at J; junction bases unmatched: 16. The CDR3 DNA sequence: TGTGCCAGCAGTTTAGAGACTAGCGGAGGAATCGCTATCGGCGGGGAGCTGTTTTTT. Encoded protein: CASSLETSGGIAIGGELFF.

This sequence joins TRBV12-3 or TRBV12-4 and TRBJ2-7; D uncertain. The CDR3 length is 13 residues. The V end lost 6 bases, the J end lost 3 bases, and 12 bases lay between the germline ends. CDR3 loop: CASSRSPDYEQYF. The CDR3 DNA reads TGTGCCAGCAGCCGATCGCCCGACTACGAGCAGTACTTC.

The CDR3 DNA reads TGTGCCAGCAGGCCAACAGGGGGCTATGGCTACACCTTC. Protein product: CASRPTGGYGYTF. The J gene is TRBJ1-2, the V gene TRBV27; the match to TRBD1 covers 8 bases. The V gene end was trimmed by 6 bases and the J gene end by 4 bases; junction bases not matched to a gene: 4. The CDR3 runs 13 residues. Germline values: CDR1 MNHEY, CDR2 SMNVEV (reference sequence).

This clonotype was seen at least ten times. The chain couples TRBV20-1 to TRBJ2-1; 10 nucleotides agree with TRBD2. The CDR3 is 14 residues long. Looked up from germline, CDR1 is DFQATT and CDR2 is SNEGSKA (reference sequence). The J segment lost 9 bases and the V segment lost 5 bases, leaving 10 bases of the junction unmatched. DNA of the CDR3: TGCAGTGCTCCCACCCAAGCGGGAGGGGGTGAGCAGTTCTTC. It codes for CSAPTQAGGGEQFF.

V usage is TRBV5-1 and J usage is TRBJ2-7; D gene uncertain. The germline V and J ends were trimmed by 0 bases and 1 base, with 14 bases remaining between them. Germline lookup yields CDR1 SGHRS and CDR2 YFSETQ. The CDR3 length is 16 residues. The DNA of the CDR3 is TGCGCCAGCAGCTTGGTCGCTAAGAAGGCTTCCTACGAGCAGTACTTC. Residues: CASSLVAKKASYEQYF.

V is TRBV18 and J is TRBJ2-1; D remains ambiguous. Trimming shortened V by 1 base and J by 0 bases, and 10 bases separated the two germline ends. This CDR3 has 16 residues. The germline gives CDR1 KGHSH, CDR2 LQKENI. In DNA form, the CDR3 reads TGTGCCAGCTCACCACTAAGGTCGGGCTCCTACAATGAGCAGTTCTTC. This sequence encodes CASSPLRSGSYNEQFF.

The chain combines TRBV5-1 with TRBJ2-7; perhaps TRBD2 as D (5 bases). V lost 0 bases, J lost 4 bases, and 11 bases lay in between. CDR3 length: 14 amino acids. Per germline, CDR1 SGHRS and CDR2 YFSETQ. This CDR3 reads CASSLGGIRYEQYF. In DNA form, the CDR3 reads TGCGCCAGCAGCTTGGGAGGGATCAGGTACGAGCAGTACTTC.

This clonotype was picked up many times. This chain links TRBV5-1 with TRBJ2-7, with a weak D call TRBD2 (6 bases). Germline V gene data show CDR1 as SGHRS and CDR2 as YFSETQ. This CDR3 spans 13 amino acids. The V gene lost 4 bases and the J gene lost 3 bases, with 11 bases spanning the gap. The CDR3 is CASSRDSFYEQYF. For the CDR3, the DNA is TGCGCCAGCAGCAGGGACTCCTTCTACGAGCAGTACTTC.

The chain joins TRBV12-3 or TRBV12-4 to TRBJ1-5; a possible D gene is TRBD1 (5 bases). Between the trimmed V and J ends, which lost 4 bases and 10 bases, there was a span of 11 bases. This CDR3 region has 12 residues. Written as DNA, the CDR3 is TGTGCCAGCAGTTCCTGGGGGAACCCCCAGCATTTT. This translates into CASSSWGNPQHF.

This chain uses TRBV14 with TRBJ2-1, with D perhaps matching TRBD2 (5 bases). This CDR3 has 15 amino acids. Per germline, CDR1 SGHDN and CDR2 FVKESK. V lost 0 bases to trimming and J lost 7 bases, with 13 bases between them. The chain's CDR3 is CASSQERRFGNEQFF. DNA of the CDR3: TGTGCCAGCAGCCAAGAGAGGAGGTTCGGGAATGAGCAGTTCTTC. Full variable domain (missing parts from reference TRBV14 and TRBJ2-1): EAGVTQFPSHSVIEKGQTVTLRCDPISGHDNLYWYRRVMGKEIKFLLHFVKESKQDESGMPNNRFLAERTGGTYSTLKVQPAELEDSGVYFCASSQERRFGNEQFFGPGTRLTVL.

This clonotype was seen only a few times. This chain links TRBV30 with TRBJ1-1; 7 bases line up with TRBD1. Looked up from germline, CDR1 is GTSNPN and CDR2 is SVGIG (reference sequence). This CDR3 has 15 residues. With 5 bases clipped from V and 1 base from J, the junction kept 10 bases outside the gene matches. The CDR3 sequence is CAWATGDAKNTEAFF. In DNA form, the CDR3 reads TGTGCCTGGGCTACAGGGGACGCTAAGAACACTGAAGCTTTCTTT.